The 12 T cell receptor beta chains given below trace back to one sample, sequenced in a study of CD8+ T cells in alopecia areata. RNA extraction was followed by reverse transcription into cDNA, which acted as the sequencing template. Sequencing used immunoSEQ multiplex PCR; TCRdb keeps in-frame clones, though not all of them. The sample carries 120,000 or so clones, 45% to 60% recorded once. The source material was CD4+ T cells sorted from blood, sampled at week 0. These receptors all stem from a human donor with alopecia areata.

CDR3 DNA sequence: TGTGCCAGCAGGCCATTGGACCTACTCTCTGGGGCCAACGTCCTGACTTTC. Translation: CASRPLDLLSGANVLTF. The V and J genes are TRBV2 and TRBJ2-6; no clear D. The CDR3 is 17 residues long. Trimming took off 6 bases at V and 0 bases at J, with 15 bases between the two ends. CDR1 SNHLY and CDR2 FYNNEI come from the germline V gene.

This clone has a handful of counts. V usage is TRBV7-2 and J usage is TRBJ2-5; D gene unclear. Germline CDR1 is SGHTA and CDR2 is FQGNSA. The germline V and J ends were trimmed by 6 bases and 5 bases, with 10 bases remaining between them. This CDR3 spans 12 amino acids. The CDR3 region is CASSAEEETQYF. The CDR3 coding sequence is TGTGCCAGCAGTGCTGAAGAGGAGACCCAGTACTTC.

This clone came up once. This chain connects TRBV5-1 to TRBJ2-2; D is possibly TRBD1 (6 bases). CDR1 SGHRS and CDR2 YFSETQ come from the germline V gene. This CDR3 comprises 13 residues. V shed 4 bases and J shed 4 bases, with 8 bases lying between them. The CDR3 DNA reads as TGCGCCAGCAGCGCACAGGGCACCGGGGAGCTGTTTTTT. Protein sequence: CASSAQGTGELFF.

This clone has just a few counts. CDR3 in amino acids: CAIRVDGVENAETQYF. CDR3 nucleotides: TGTGCCATCAGGGTTGACGGGGTGGAAAACGCGGAGACCCAGTACTTC. The chain couples TRBV10-3 to TRBJ2-5, with D perhaps TRBD2 (5 bases). CDR1 is ENHRY, CDR2 SYGVKD, per germline. The CDR3 is made up of 16 amino acids. Trimming left V 6 bases short and J 5 bases short, with 22 bases between.

The V call is TRBV30, the J call TRBJ2-2; 7 bases fit TRBD2. After removal of 5 bases from V and 5 bases from J, the junction contained 8 bases not matched to a gene. Germline V gives CDR1 GTSNPN, CDR2 SVGIG (reference sequence). The CDR3 spans 14 residues. The CDR3 is CAWQGGFRTGELFF. The CDR3 nucleotides are TGTGCCTGGCAGGGAGGGTTTAGAACCGGGGAGCTGTTTTTT.

This clone came up once. The DNA of the CDR3 is TGTGCCAGCAGCTTGGGACTAGCGGGAGACAGCGGGGAGCTGTTTTTT. Residues: CASSLGLAGDSGELFF. The V and J genes are TRBV5-6 and TRBJ2-2; 12 nucleotides line up with TRBD2. Germline trimming cut 0 bases from V and 7 bases from J; bases unmatched to any gene: 4. The length of the CDR3 is 16 residues. Germline V gene lookup returns CDR1 SGHDT and CDR2 YYEEEE.

The V call is TRBV9, the J call TRBJ2-1; D gene unclear. CDR3 length: 14 residues. Germline V lookup: CDR1 SGDLS, CDR2 YYNGEE. Trimming took 7 bases from V and 0 from J, leaving 11 bases between them. The CDR3 reads CASPTRDSYNEQFF. Here the CDR3 DNA reads TGTGCCAGCCCGACTCGAGACTCCTACAATGAGCAGTTCTTC.

This clone occurred a few times. V is TRBV7-2 and J is TRBJ1-3; no reliable D call. V was trimmed by 2 bases and J by 3 bases, leaving 5 bases between them. The CDR3 sequence is 13 residues long. CDR1 and CDR2 from the germline V gene are SGHTA and FQGNSA. The CDR3 DNA is TGTGCCAGCAGCTTATGGCTTGGAAACACCATATATTTT. It yields the protein CASSLWLGNTIYF.

This clone was recorded many times. The chain has TRBV7-2 and TRBJ1-3; D not resolved. The length of the CDR3 is 14 residues. The germline V gene encodes CDR1 SGHTA and CDR2 FQGNSA. With 1 base removed from V and 4 bases from J, the gap between germline ends came to 8 bases. CDR3 region: CASSLVAVGNTIYF. The CDR3 DNA sequence: TGTGCCAGCAGCTTAGTGGCAGTCGGAAACACCATATATTTT. Together with reference TRBV7-2 and TRBJ1-3, the CDR3 gives the full variable domain: GAGVSQSPSNKVTEKGKDVELRCDPISGHTALYWYRQSLGQGLEFLIYFQGNSAPDKSGLPSDRFSAERTGGSVSTLTIQRTQQEDSAVYLCASSLVAVGNTIYFGEGSWLTVV.

The V and J genes are TRBV7-8 and TRBJ2-7; 10 bases map to TRBD1. This CDR3 contains 13 residues. Germline CDR1 reads SGHVS; CDR2 reads FQNEAQ. The trim removed 5 bases at V and 7 bases at J, leaving 5 bases unmatched. For the CDR3, the DNA is TGTGCCAGCAGCCAGGACAGGGGGGGAGAGCAGTACTTC. This codes for CASSQDRGGEQYF.

In DNA, the CDR3 is TGTGCCAGCAGCCCTAACGGCGGGGGGAACCGTCTAGCCAAAAACATTCAGTACTTC. Translation: CASSPNGGGNRLAKNIQYF. This chain links TRBV7-2 with TRBJ2-4, with TRBD2 matching 8 bases. CDR3 length equals 19 residues. V gave up 5 bases and J gave up 0 bases; unmatched junction bases: 15. Germline lookup yields CDR1 SGHTA and CDR2 FQGNSA. The whole variable domain, remainder taken from reference TRBV7-2 and TRBJ2-4, is GAGVSQSPSNKVTEKGKDVELRCDPISGHTALYWYRQSLGQGLEFLIYFQGNSAPDKSGLPSDRFSAERTGGSVSTLTIQRTQQEDSAVYLCASSPNGGGNRLAKNIQYFGAGTRLSVL.

The CDR3 DNA reads as TGTGCCTGGAGTGTAGGGGACTCTGGAAACACCATATATTTT. This codes for CAWSVGDSGNTIYF. The chain carries TRBV30 and TRBJ1-3; a possible D gene is TRBD1 (5 bases). The CDR3 runs to 14 residues. CDR1 and CDR2 from the germline V gene are GTSNPN and SVGIG (reference sequence). The V and J ends lost 0 bases and 0 bases respectively, with 6 bases between them.